The 28 T cell receptor beta chains in this list originate from one sample, sequenced in a study of T cells in localized non-small cell lung cancer. Only in-frame clones appear in the TCRdb table, and some are missing; sequencing was by immunoSEQ multiplex PCR. The sample lists about 6,800 clones; about half were seen once. Sequencing was performed on lymph node tissue, taken before any cancer treatment. All receptors come from a man aged 40-75 years with stage I lung adenocarcinoma.

V and J are TRBV6-8 and TRBJ1-4; 7 bases match TRBD1. The CDR3 consists of 13 residues. Trimming removed 8 bases from V and 5 bases from J; junction bases left unmatched: 5. Germline CDR1 is MNHGY and CDR2 is SAAAGT. CDR3 nucleotides: TGTGCCAGCGGTATACAGGGGAATGAAAAACTGTTTTTT. Translation: CASGIQGNEKLFF.

The chain couples TRBV18 to TRBJ2-1; 7 bases match TRBD1. Germline V gives CDR1 KGHSH, CDR2 LQKENI. The V gene end was trimmed by 0 bases and the J gene end by 7 bases; junction bases not matched to a gene: 6. This CDR3 is built from 15 residues. The CDR3 DNA reads as TGTGCCAGCTCACCACCGAATAGACAGGGTAATGAGCAGTTCTTC. It encodes CASSPPNRQGNEQFF. The complete variable domain, with remaining parts taken from reference TRBV18 and TRBJ2-1, reads NAGVMQNPRHLVRRRGQEARLRCSPMKGHSHVYWYRQLPEEGLKFMVYLQKENIIDESGMPKERFSAEFPKEGPSILRIQQVVRGDSAAYFCASSPPNRQGNEQFFGPGTRLTVL.

The CDR3 is CASTSGLGYQETQYF. The CDR3 nucleotides are TGTGCCAGCACGTCAGGGCTTGGATACCAAGAGACCCAGTACTTC. The gene calls are TRBV18 and TRBJ2-5, with a tentative D call TRBD1 (5 bases). The CDR3 length is 15 residues. The V gene lost 8 bases and the J gene lost 0 bases, with 16 bases spanning the gap. In germline, CDR1 is KGHSH, CDR2 LQKENI.

CDR3 in amino acids: CASSRRAQGDTQYF. CDR3 DNA sequence: TGCGCCAGCAGTCGTCGGGCCCAGGGCGATACGCAGTATTTT. The rearrangement joins TRBV10-2 to TRBJ2-3, with D perhaps TRBD1 (5 bases). Per the germline V gene, CDR1 is WSHSY and CDR2 is SAAADI. This CDR3 comprises 14 residues. V shed 5 bases and J shed 6 bases, with 15 bases lying between them.

This chain connects TRBV19 to TRBJ1-5, with a possible D match to TRBD1 (6 bases). Trimming removed 8 bases at V and 1 base at J, with 18 bases between. The CDR3 totals 16 residues. CDR1 LNHDA and CDR2 SQIVND come from the germline V gene (reference sequence). The CDR3 loop is CASERGFEGSNQPQHF. CDR3 nucleotides: TGTGCCAGTGAGAGGGGGTTTGAGGGCAGCAATCAGCCCCAGCATTTT.

V usage is TRBV18 and J usage is TRBJ2-7; 12 nucleotides align to TRBD1. The CDR3 sequence is 16 residues long. Germline V gene data show CDR1 as KGHSH and CDR2 as LQKENI. Trimming took 0 bases from V and 7 from J; bases not matched to a gene: 7. CDR3 sequence reads: CASSPPPGQGAREQYF. CDR3 DNA: TGTGCCAGCTCACCACCACCGGGACAGGGGGCTCGAGAGCAGTACTTC.

This clone was counted once. The chain recombines TRBV18 with TRBJ1-3; a weak D match, TRBD1 (6 bases). Germline-derived CDR1 and CDR2 are KGHSH and LQKENI. V lost 2 bases to trimming and J lost 2 bases, with 13 bases between them. The CDR3 totals 16 residues. CDR3 coding DNA: TGTGCCAGCTCACCAAGGGACATCCGCGCTGGAAACACCATATATTTT. Translating it yields CASSPRDIRAGNTIYF.

V usage is TRBV19 and J usage is TRBJ1-5; a possible D gene is TRBD1 (5 bases). Germline V CDR1 and CDR2: LNHDA, SQIVND (reference sequence). The CDR3 has 15 amino acids. Trimming cost V 3 bases and J 4 bases, with 13 bases left between them. In DNA, the CDR3 is TGTGCCAGTAGTATTCTTGGGAGGGGAAATCAGCCCCAGCATTTT. Translated, it gives CASSILGRGNQPQHF. Variable domain in full (rest from reference TRBV19 and TRBJ1-5): DGGITQSPKYLFRKEGQNVTLSCEQNLNHDAMYWYRQDPGQGLRLIYYSQIVNDFQKGDIAEGYSVSREKKESFPLTVTSAQKNPTAFYLCASSILGRGNQPQHFGDGTRLSIL.

This clone was counted a few times. V is TRBV11-3 and J is TRBJ2-1; 8 nucleotides agree with TRBD2. V lost 3 bases and J lost 5; bases outside the gene matches: 9. Germline CDR1 and CDR2: SGHNT and YENEEA. The CDR3 loop spans 16 amino acids. CDR3: CASSLQGLGYNNEQFF. The CDR3 DNA reads TGTGCCAGCAGCTTGCAGGGACTAGGGTACAACAATGAGCAGTTCTTC.

The V call is TRBV7-5, the J call TRBJ1-5; TRBD1, the table's D call, lacks a check against the DNA. TRBV7-5 is labeled a pseudogene. CDR3 length: 16 amino acids. The CDR3 spells CASRERGHYSNQPQHF. The DNA of the CDR3 is TGTGCCAGCAGAGAAAGGGGTCATTATAGCAATCAGCCCCAGCATTTT.

The chain combines TRBV10-2 with TRBJ2-1, with 8 positions matching TRBD2. The CDR3 is made up of 15 amino acids. J gave up 5 bases and V 10 bases, and 13 bases lay outside the gene matches. Germline V gives CDR1 WSHSY, CDR2 SAAADI. The CDR3 region is CATSYPGGRDNEQFF. As DNA, the CDR3 is TGCGCCACCTCTTATCCGGGGGGGCGGGACAATGAGCAGTTCTTC.

The CDR3 sequence: CAIREGYGRGGNEQFF. The CDR3 DNA follows: TGTGCCATCAGGGAAGGGTACGGGAGGGGTGGCAATGAGCAGTTCTTC. This chain connects TRBV6-8 to TRBJ2-1, with 8 bases identical to TRBD2. The trim removed 10 bases at V and 6 bases at J, leaving 17 bases unmatched. There are 16 residues in the CDR3. Germline V gene lookup returns CDR1 MNHGY and CDR2 SAAAGT.

The genes are TRBV6-8 and TRBJ2-5; 10 nucleotides align to TRBD2. Germline V CDR1 and CDR2: MNHGY, SAAAGT. The junction had 14 bases not matched to a gene; V was cut back by 11 bases and J by 5 bases. The CDR3 runs 15 residues. The chain's CDR3 is CAGRTSGSPWETQYF. Here the CDR3 DNA reads TGTGCCGGCCGGACTAGCGGATCCCCGTGGGAGACCCAGTACTTC.

This chain uses TRBV19 with TRBJ1-5; TRBD1 aligns across 9 bases. Germline V gene sequence: CDR1 LNHDA, CDR2 SQIVND (reference sequence). The ends lost 4 bases at V and 1 base at J; junction bases unmatched: 5. The CDR3 is 16 amino acids. CDR3: CASSTTGGKSNQPQHF. DNA for the CDR3: TGTGCCAGTAGTACTACAGGGGGCAAAAGCAATCAGCCCCAGCATTTT.

The chain links TRBV28 to TRBJ2-2, with 8 positions matching TRBD2. CDR1 MDHEN and CDR2 SYDVKM come from the germline V gene. This CDR3 has 17 amino acids. The V and J ends lost 7 bases and 4 bases, in that order; junction bases with no gene match: 14. Written as DNA, the CDR3 is TGTGCCAGCACGTCGACGGGGGCTAGCGGGCTCACCGGGGAGCTGTTTTTT. It is translated as CASTSTGASGLTGELFF.

The chain is built from TRBV11-3 and TRBJ2-7; 14 nucleotides match TRBD2. V trimming: 5 bases; J trimming: 0 bases; junction bases outside the gene matches: 12. CDR3 length equals 19 residues. In germline, CDR1 is SGHNT, CDR2 YENEEA. The CDR3 DNA is TGTGCCAGCAGCCCAGGTATAGGACTAGCGGGAGGTATCTCCTACGAGCAGTACTTC. Amino acid sequence: CASSPGIGLAGGISYEQYF.

V and J are TRBV10-2 and TRBJ2-7, with 9 bases aligning to TRBD2. The V segment lost 3 bases and the J segment 2 bases; nucleotides outside the gene matches: 5. Germline V CDR1 and CDR2: WSHSY, SAAADI. The CDR3 runs 15 residues. In nucleotides, the CDR3 is TGCGCCAGCAGTGAAGGGTCTAGCGGGGCCTACGAGCAGTACTTC. It translates to CASSEGSSGAYEQYF.

The CDR3 DNA reads TGTGCCAGCAGGGGACAGGGGGACCTCTACGAGCAGTACTTC. Translation: CASRGQGDLYEQYF. The chain has TRBV28 and TRBJ2-7, with 11 bases matching TRBD1. V shed 6 bases and J 3 bases; nucleotides not matched to a gene: 4. The CDR3 covers 14 residues. Germline V gives CDR1 MDHEN, CDR2 SYDVKM.

The chain couples TRBV18 to TRBJ1-1; D possibly corresponds to TRBD1 (5 bases). This CDR3 is 14 amino acids long. Germline V gene lookup returns CDR1 KGHSH and CDR2 LQKENI. V lost 4 bases and J lost 1, with 10 bases in between. Written as DNA, the CDR3 is TGTGCCAGCTCACTTACTGGGGGGAACACTGAAGCTTTCTTT. It specifies CASSLTGGNTEAFF. The whole variable domain, remainder taken from reference TRBV18 and TRBJ1-1, is NAGVMQNPRHLVRRRGQEARLRCSPMKGHSHVYWYRQLPEEGLKFMVYLQKENIIDESGMPKERFSAEFPKEGPSILRIQQVVRGDSAAYFCASSLTGGNTEAFFGQGTRLTVV.

This sequence joins TRBV6-8 and TRBJ1-2; maybe TRBD1 (6 bases). From germline, CDR1 is MNHGY and CDR2 SAAAGT. CDR3 size: 14 residues. Trimming left V 7 bases short and J 1 base short, with 13 bases between. The CDR3 spells CASTADRFNYGYTF. The DNA for the CDR3 is TGTGCCAGCACCGCGGACAGATTTAACTATGGCTACACCTTC.

V and J are TRBV14 and TRBJ2-3; TRBD2 is a possible D gene (5 bases). This CDR3 is 14 amino acids long. Germline assignment: CDR1 SGHDN and CDR2 FVKESK. Deletions cut 3 bases from V and 11 bases from J, with 18 bases between. CDR3 DNA: TGTGCCAGCAGCCATTCCCGGACTGTCACGGAGCAGTATTTT. Its translation: CASSHSRTVTEQYF.

The chain recombines TRBV19 with TRBJ1-2; 7 bases line up with TRBD1. The ends lost 5 bases at V and 4 bases at J; junction bases unmatched: 13. Per germline, CDR1 LNHDA and CDR2 SQIVND (reference sequence). The CDR3 consists of 16 residues. CDR3 nucleotide sequence: TGTGCCAGTAGTCAAAAGTACGGGGACAGCACCTATGGCTACACCTTC. Translation gives CASSQKYGDSTYGYTF. Supplemented by reference TRBV19 and TRBJ1-2, the full variable domain reads DGGITQSPKYLFRKEGQNVTLSCEQNLNHDAMYWYRQDPGQGLRLIYYSQIVNDFQKGDIAEGYSVSREKKESFPLTVTSAQKNPTAFYLCASSQKYGDSTYGYTFGSGTRLTVV.

Remarks on this clone: At one end, the junction sequence differs from germline, possibly due to a read error. V is TRBV6-4 and J is TRBJ2-7; D may correspond to TRBD1 or TRBD2 (6 bases each). CDR1 is MRHNA, CDR2 SNTAGT, per germline. CDR3 size: 15 residues. The CDR3 bases are TGTGCCAGCAGTGAAGGAGGGGTTGGATGGACAGATATAAACTTC. Translation gives CASSEGGVGWTDINF.

By share of the sample, this clone is medium-sized. J is TRBJ1-4 and V is TRBV10-3; the D is unclear. Germline loops: CDR1 ENHRY, CDR2 SYGVKD. This CDR3 has 17 residues. V lost 2 bases and J lost 0, with 13 bases in between. CDR3 residues: CAISERAEGPTNEKLFF. As DNA, the CDR3 is TGTGCCATCAGTGAGAGGGCGGAGGGTCCAACTAATGAAAAACTGTTTTTT.

In this sample, this clone turned up a few times. This sequence joins TRBV9 and TRBJ1-2; TRBD1 aligns across 8 bases. The CDR3 is 15 residues long. V shed 0 bases and J 6 bases; nucleotides not matched to a gene: 7. Germline V gene sequence: CDR1 SGDLS, CDR2 YYNGEE. Here the CDR3 DNA reads TGTGCCAGCAGCGTAGGGGGACAGGATGGGAATGGCTACACCTTC. This encodes CASSVGGQDGNGYTF. The complete variable domain, with remaining parts taken from reference TRBV9 and TRBJ1-2, reads DSGVTQTPKHLITATGQRVTLRCSPRSGDLSVYWYQQSLDQGLQFLIQYYNGEERAKGNILERFSAQQFPDLHSELNLSSLELGDSALYFCASSVGGQDGNGYTFGSGTRLTVV.

The chain carries TRBV9 and TRBJ1-1; unclear D gene. The CDR3 runs 15 residues. The V gene lost 0 bases and the J gene lost 0 bases, with 9 bases spanning the gap. Germline lookup yields CDR1 SGDLS and CDR2 YYNGEE. CDR3 sequence reads: CASSVEAGLNTEAFF. CDR3 nucleotide sequence: TGTGCCAGCAGCGTAGAGGCAGGATTGAACACTGAAGCTTTCTTT.

With regard to this clone: An end of the junction does not agree with germline; a read error may underlie this. The V and J genes are TRBV14 and TRBJ2-2; D possibly corresponds to TRBD2 (5 bases). Germline CDR1 reads SGHDN; CDR2 reads FVKESK. The CDR3 has 13 residues. CDR3 in DNA: TGTGCCAGCAGCCAAAGTAACACCGGGGAGTTGTTTTTT. Translation: CASSQSNTGELFF.

Written as DNA, the CDR3 is TGTGCCAGTGGGACGTCGGGGGAAAAACTGTTTTTT. As protein: CASGTSGEKLFF. The rearrangement uses TRBV19 and TRBJ1-4; D possibly corresponds to TRBD1 (5 bases). CDR1 is LNHDA, CDR2 SQIVND, per germline (reference sequence). V gave up 8 bases and J gave up 8 bases, with 12 bases separating them. This CDR3 has 12 residues.